The sequence of this T cell receptor beta chain was determined in a study of blood T cell repertoires in COVID-19. V was clipped by 8 bases and J by 1 base, with 10 bases between them. The CDR3 is 13 amino acids. The germline V gene encodes CDR1 ENHRY and CDR2 SYGVKD. TCRdb's table, derived via immunoSEQ multiplex PCR, lists solely in-frame clones and lacks some. The data contain roughly 200,000 clones, around nine tenths of them seen just once; the ten biggest clones take up around 1.6%. The sample consisted of peripheral blood. The chain employs TRBV10-3 and TRBJ2-3; D possibly corresponds to TRBD1 (6 bases). The sequence derives from a man younger than 35 with active or convalescent COVID-19. The CDR3: CAIGDTRTDTQYF. In nucleotides, the CDR3 is TGTGCCATCGGGGACACGCGCACAGATACGCAGTATTTT.